Presented here are 8 T cell receptor beta chains from one specimen sequenced in a study of T cell repertoires in cytomegalovirus infection. These receptors lack a known antigen. TCRdb called the reads again in MiXCR, with one record for every CDR3 protein. This table holds 570,000 or so distinct CDR3 sequences, under 45% found once. The sample was cultured PBMCs, taken from culture after CMV antigen stimulation. These TCRs come from a human donor in good health (CMV status not recorded). Some clones in this sample may be carry-over from other donors' samples.

This clonotype was counted ten times or more. This sequence joins TRBV7-2 and TRBJ1-4; D is perhaps TRBD1 (5 bases). Trimming removed 7 bases at V and 11 bases at J, with 20 bases between. The CDR3 has 14 residues. Per the germline V gene, CDR1 is SGHTA and CDR2 is FQGNSA. The CDR3 coding sequence is TGTGCCAGCACGTCAGGCCCATGGGGGTGGAAACTGTTTTTT. Translated, it gives CASTSGPWGWKLFF.

This clonotype was recorded many times. The rearrangement links TRBV7-6 to TRBJ1-2, with D perhaps TRBD1 (6 bases). V dropped 2 bases and J dropped 6 bases, with 22 bases sitting between them. Germline V gives CDR1 SGHVS, CDR2 FNYEAQ. There are 17 residues in the CDR3. CDR3 nucleotides: TGTGCCAGCAGCTTACGAGCCGGAGGGGGGGGCATCGATGGCTACACCTTC. Translation gives CASSLRAGGGGIDGYTF. Full variable domain (outside the CDR3, taken from reference TRBV7-6 and TRBJ1-2): GAGVSQSPRYKVTKRGQDVALRCDPISGHVSLYWYRQALGQGPEFLTYFNYEAQQDKSGLPNDRFSAERPEGSISTLTIQRTEQRDSAMYRCASSLRAGGGGIDGYTFGSGTRLTVV.

The sample holds a few counts of this clonotype. The chain combines TRBV7-9 with TRBJ2-7; 7 bases align to TRBD1. The CDR3 length is 15 residues. Germline lookup yields CDR1 SEHNR and CDR2 FQNEAQ (reference sequence). The junction had 8 bases not matched to a gene; V was cut back by 4 bases and J by 2 bases. Here the CDR3 reads CASSSDRDRPYEQYF. CDR3 DNA sequence: TGTGCCAGCAGCTCGGACCGGGACAGACCCTACGAGCAGTACTTC.

J is TRBJ2-7 and V is TRBV19; 7 bases match TRBD1. This CDR3 has 15 amino acids. The J segment lost 4 bases and the V segment lost 6 bases, leaving 12 bases of the junction unmatched. Germline CDR1 LNHDA, CDR2 SQIVND (reference sequence). In nucleotides, the CDR3 is TGTGCCAGTAGCCCCCAGCCGGGACAGCGATACGAGCAGTACTTC. This gives the protein CASSPQPGQRYEQYF. Based on the CDR3 plus reference TRBV19 and TRBJ2-7, the full variable domain is DGGITQSPKYLFRKEGQNVTLSCEQNLNHDAMYWYRQDPGQGLRLIYYSQIVNDFQKGDIAEGYSVSREKKESFPLTVTSAQKNPTAFYLCASSPQPGQRYEQYFGPGTRLTVT.

The chain joins TRBV7-4 to TRBJ2-1; 15 bases map to TRBD2. J was trimmed by 11 bases and V by 5 bases; bases with no gene match: 10. The CDR3 length is 16 residues. Germline V lookup: CDR1 SGHVT, CDR2 SQSDAQ. DNA of the CDR3: TGTGCCAGCAGCGTCTCCGGGACTAGCGGGGGGTACAAGCAGTTCTTC. It is translated as CASSVSGTSGGYKQFF.

This clonotype has more than one count but fewer than ten. The chain employs TRBV6-1 and TRBJ2-3, with D tentatively TRBD1 or TRBD2 (5 bases each). This CDR3 has 14 residues. The germline V gene has CDR1 MNHNS and CDR2 SASEGT. Deletions cut 8 bases from V and 1 base from J, with 13 bases between. The DNA of the CDR3 is TGTGCCAGCGACCGGGACGGTCGCACAGATACGCAGTATTTT. Translation gives CASDRDGRTDTQYF.

The chain combines TRBV5-1 with TRBJ1-2; D unclear. Trimming left V 4 bases short and J 4 bases short, with 11 bases between. Per germline, CDR1 SGHRS and CDR2 YFSETQ. The CDR3 length is 13 residues. The CDR3 sequence: CASSGLLPYGYTF. In DNA form, the CDR3 reads TGCGCCAGCAGCGGCCTACTCCCCTATGGCTACACCTTC.

The table lists this clonotype with a few counts. V is TRBV7-9 and J is TRBJ1-1; 7 nucleotides line up with TRBD1. V lost 4 bases to trimming and J lost 6 bases; unmatched junction nucleotides: 11. This CDR3 region has 15 residues. Germline V gene sequence: CDR1 SEHNR, CDR2 FQNEAQ (reference sequence). The CDR3 DNA reads as TGTGCCAGCAGCTCTCTGTCAGGGGGACACCCTGAAGCTTTCTTT. The encoded protein is CASSSLSGGHPEAFF.